One sample yielded the 31 T cell receptor beta chains listed below, sequenced in a study of blood T cells in healthy people across ages. A sample-barcoded 5' primer and a J-beta primer mix were used in a second PCR of roughly 6 to 11 cycles. TCRdb processed the 5' RACE reads anew with MiXCR; each CDR3 protein has one entry. The repertoire holds 1,300,000 or so distinct CDR3 sequences, with approximately 59% as singletons. Input material: blood. These receptor sequences come from a young man in good health.

The V call is TRBV20-1, the J call TRBJ1-6, with D possibly matching TRBD1 (5 bases). Germline CDR1 is DFQATT and CDR2 is SNEGSKA (reference sequence). The CDR3 runs 12 residues. Trimming took off 0 bases at V and 8 bases at J, with 5 bases between the two ends. Here the CDR3 DNA reads TGCAGTGCTAGAGACAGGGATTCACCCCTCCACTTT. The encoded protein is CSARDRDSPLHF.

The table lists this clonotype with a few counts. The J gene is TRBJ2-5, the V gene TRBV27; D not resolved. This CDR3 has 16 residues. V lost 2 bases and J lost 5, with 18 bases in between. Germline CDR1 and CDR2: MNHEY and SMNVEV (reference sequence). CDR3 sequence (DNA): TGTGCCAGCAGTTTAGAATCCGGCAGCCTGAAGGAGACCCAGTACTTC. Translation: CASSLESGSLKETQYF.

Details on this clonotype: A read error may be the cause here, since a much bigger clone is one base away. This sequence joins TRBV12-3 or TRBV12-4 and TRBJ1-1; D is ambiguous. The CDR3 totals 15 residues. The V end lost 6 bases, the J end lost 1 base, and 15 bases lay between the germline ends. CDR3 nucleotide sequence: TGTGCCAGCAGACCTATCGTGACACCGAACACTGAAGCTTTCTTT. The encoded protein is CASRPIVTPNTEAFF.

The genes are TRBV12-3 or TRBV12-4 and TRBJ1-6, with TRBD1 matching over 7 bases. The CDR3 spans 14 residues. Trimming took 6 bases from V and 7 from J; bases not matched to a gene: 6. CDR3 DNA: TGTGCCAGCAGCCTACAGGGGCAAAATTCACCCCTCCACTTT. This sequence encodes CASSLQGQNSPLHF.

CDR3: CASSPTGGLGDQYF. The CDR3 nucleotides are TGTGCCAGCAGCCCCACAGGAGGGCTGGGCGACCAGTACTTC. This chain uses TRBV6-6 with TRBJ2-5; weak D call: TRBD2 (6 bases). The CDR3 covers 14 residues. From germline, CDR1 is MNHNY and CDR2 SVGAGI (reference sequence). Between the trimmed V and J ends, which lost 6 bases and 10 bases, there was a span of 21 bases.

The gene calls are TRBV7-2 and TRBJ2-6; D possibly uses TRBD1 or TRBD2 (5 bases each). This CDR3 is built from 17 residues. CDR1 is SGHTA and CDR2 is FQGNSA in the germline V gene. The ends were cut back, 6 bases at V and 4 bases at J, with 19 bases in the middle. CDR3 sequence (DNA): TGTGCCAGCAGGCCTAGAGGGCTGGGGCGGGGGGCCAACGTCCTGACTTTC. This sequence encodes CASRPRGLGRGANVLTF.

The chain carries TRBV12-3 or TRBV12-4 and TRBJ2-1, with 9 bases fitting TRBD2. The CDR3 is made up of 17 amino acids. J lost 0 bases, V lost 5 bases, and 8 bases had no gene match. The CDR3 spells CASSIRLAASSYNEQFF. In nucleotides, the CDR3 is TGTGCCAGCAGTATAAGACTAGCGGCGAGCTCCTACAATGAGCAGTTCTTC.

The chain is built from TRBV6-5 and TRBJ1-1, with TRBD1 as a possible D gene (5 bases). Per germline, CDR1 MNHEY and CDR2 SVGAGI. V was clipped by 5 bases and J by 3 bases, with 13 bases between them. The CDR3 has 14 residues. This chain's CDR3 is CASSRDRRYTEAFF. As DNA, the CDR3 is TGTGCCAGCAGTAGAGACAGACGGTACACTGAAGCTTTCTTT.

The rearrangement uses TRBV13 and TRBJ2-5; possibly TRBD1 for D (6 bases). The CDR3 has 14 amino acids. V gave up 5 bases and J gave up 5 bases, with 15 bases separating them. Germline assignment: CDR1 PRHDT and CDR2 FYEKMQ (reference sequence). CDR3 in DNA: TGTGCCAGCAGCACAGGGCCTTTCGTGGAGACCCAGTACTTC. This gives the protein CASSTGPFVETQYF.

This clonotype appeared a few times. The chain links TRBV12-3 or TRBV12-4 to TRBJ2-4; D tentatively reads TRBD1 or TRBD2 (5 bases each). V lost 2 bases and J lost 6, with 14 bases in between. The CDR3 totals 15 residues. DNA for the CDR3: TGTGCCAGCAGTTTAAGAGGGGCGGCGGCAAACATTCAGTACTTC. This codes for CASSLRGAAANIQYF.

This chain joins TRBV3-1 and TRBJ2-5, with 7 bases lining up with TRBD2. The V gene's germline CDR1 is LGHDT and CDR2 YNNKEL (reference sequence). There are 16 residues in the CDR3. V dropped 2 bases and J dropped 2; count of bases not matched to a gene: 8. The CDR3 nucleotides are TGTGCCAGCAGCCAAATTGTAAGCGGGGCTCAAGAGACCCAGTACTTC. This encodes CASSQIVSGAQETQYF.

The chain couples TRBV7-6 to TRBJ2-3; 7 bases line up with TRBD2. Germline assignment: CDR1 SGHVS and CDR2 FNYEAQ. This CDR3 is 16 amino acids long. J was trimmed by 4 bases and V by 1 base; bases with no gene match: 8. CDR3 amino acids: CASSLVGGGESDTQYF. Here the CDR3 DNA reads TGTGCCAGCAGCTTAGTTGGGGGGGGTGAGTCAGATACGCAGTATTTT.

The V call is TRBV7-9, the J call TRBJ2-1; no clear D. The CDR3 extends over 14 amino acids. Germline CDR1 SEHNR, CDR2 FQNEAQ (reference sequence). Deletions cut 3 bases from V and 5 bases from J, with 11 bases between. The CDR3 bases are TGTGCCAGCAGCTTTCCGGGTTTCGACAATGAGCAGTTCTTC. As protein: CASSFPGFDNEQFF.

This clonotype was found a few times. V is TRBV25-1 and J is TRBJ1-5; D gene uncertain. V lost 4 bases and J lost 7, with 8 bases in between. The CDR3 runs to 12 residues. Per germline, CDR1 MGHDK and CDR2 SYGVNS. Here the CDR3 DNA reads TGTGCCAGCAGTGCCCCGGGACAGCCCCAGCATTTT. This gives the protein CASSAPGQPQHF.

This clonotype was counted many times. V usage is TRBV29-1 and J usage is TRBJ2-7; 11 positions agree with TRBD1. The J segment lost 0 bases and the V segment lost 6 bases, leaving 4 bases of the junction unmatched. The germline V gene has CDR1 SQVTM and CDR2 ANQGSEA. This CDR3 comprises 14 residues. This CDR3 reads CSVGGQGDSYEQYF. The CDR3 DNA is TGCAGCGTGGGGGGACAGGGGGACTCCTACGAGCAGTACTTC.

The chain carries TRBV20-1 and TRBJ1-5, with D unresolved. Looked up from germline, CDR1 is DFQATT and CDR2 is SNEGSKA (reference sequence). This CDR3 contains 15 residues. V was shortened by 0 bases and J by 1 base, with 10 bases between the two germline ends. The CDR3 spells CSARDIGESNQPQHF. CDR3 DNA: TGCAGTGCTAGAGATATCGGGGAAAGCAATCAGCCCCAGCATTTT.

V and J are TRBV10-3 and TRBJ2-3, with a tentative D call TRBD2 (6 bases). Trimming removed 7 bases at V and 1 base at J, with 12 bases between. The germline CDR1 and CDR2 sequences are ENHRY and SYGVKD. The CDR3 has 14 residues. The CDR3 nucleotides are TGTGCCATCAAAGTAGCGGCAGGCACAGATACGCAGTATTTT. Residues: CAIKVAAGTDTQYF.

This chain uses TRBV7-9 with TRBJ2-7; TRBD1 aligns across 7 bases. V was clipped by 6 bases and J by 2 bases; unmatched bases: 10. Looked up from germline, CDR1 is SEHNR and CDR2 is FQNEAQ (reference sequence). The CDR3 contains 15 residues. CDR3 residues: CASRHTYRGTYEQYF. CDR3 nucleotide sequence: TGTGCCAGCAGACATACCTACAGGGGAACCTACGAGCAGTACTTC.

This clonotype turned up a few times. This chain uses TRBV10-3 with TRBJ1-2; 11 nucleotides line up with TRBD1. Germline V lookup: CDR1 ENHRY, CDR2 SYGVKD. The CDR3 has 17 amino acids. Germline trimming cut 5 bases from V and 5 bases from J; bases unmatched to any gene: 13. This CDR3 reads CAISRRDRGSPRYGYTF. In DNA form, the CDR3 reads TGTGCCATCAGTCGACGGGACAGGGGGTCCCCCCGGTATGGCTACACCTTC.

This clonotype has more than one count but fewer than ten. This chain joins TRBV5-1 and TRBJ1-1; D not resolved. Per the germline V gene, CDR1 is SGHRS and CDR2 is YFSETQ. This CDR3 is built from 15 residues. Trimming left V 0 bases short and J 1 base short, with 10 bases between. This CDR3 is CASSLGAASNTEAFF. The CDR3 DNA reads TGCGCCAGCAGCTTGGGGGCAGCCTCGAACACTGAAGCTTTCTTT.

This clonotype was recorded a few times. CDR3 coding DNA: TGTGCCAGCAGAAACGCTGACGTAGCAGATACGCAGTATTTT. Its protein product is CASRNADVADTQYF. This chain links TRBV13 with TRBJ2-3; D is undetermined. Trimming took off 6 bases at V and 4 bases at J, with 14 bases between the two ends. Germline V CDR1 and CDR2: PRHDT, FYEKMQ (reference sequence). The CDR3 is 14 amino acids.

Only one count was recorded for this clonotype. V usage is TRBV5-1 and J usage is TRBJ2-1; TRBD2 aligns across 7 bases. The germline CDR1 and CDR2 sequences are SGHRS and YFSETQ. The CDR3 contains 17 residues. V trimming: 0 bases; J trimming: 2 bases; junction bases outside the gene matches: 8. The CDR3 protein is CASSLGGGCGAYNEQFF. The CDR3 coding sequence is TGCGCCAGCAGCTTGGGGGGGGGATGCGGGGCCTACAATGAGCAGTTCTTC.

The chain uses TRBV6-1 and TRBJ2-7, with D maybe TRBD2 (6 bases). Between the trimmed V and J ends, which lost 0 bases and 0 bases, there was a span of 15 bases. This CDR3 has 17 residues. Germline CDR1 MNHNS, CDR2 SASEGT. The chain's CDR3 is CASSEAVGTVSSYEQYF. Here the CDR3 DNA reads TGTGCCAGCAGTGAAGCGGTTGGGACTGTTAGCTCCTACGAGCAGTACTTC.

As to this clonotype: One end of the junction does not line up with germline, which may come from a read error. The CDR3 DNA is TGTGTCACCAGCGTGCCGCATCTGGGCACTGAAGCTTTCTTT. This sequence encodes CVTSVPHLGTEAFF. The chain uses TRBV15 and TRBJ1-1; D uncertain. Germline-derived CDR1 and CDR2 are LNHNV and YYDKDF (reference sequence). The CDR3 runs 14 residues.

The rearrangement joins TRBV6-1 to TRBJ2-3; 9 nucleotides agree with TRBD2. J gave up 5 bases and V 7 bases, and 16 bases lay outside the gene matches. CDR1 MNHNS and CDR2 SASEGT come from the germline V gene. The CDR3 totals 17 residues. The CDR3 DNA sequence: TGTGCCAGCAAACCTGGAGCGGGCGGGGGGGCCGGAGATACGCAGTATTTT. This codes for CASKPGAGGGAGDTQYF.

This rearrangement joins TRBV20-1 to TRBJ2-4; D call uncertain. Trimming pared 4 bases from V and 13 bases from J, leaving 11 bases between. CDR3 length: 10 residues. Looked up from germline, CDR1 is DFQATT and CDR2 is SNEGSKA (reference sequence). CDR3 residues: CSATPAEQYF. In DNA form, the CDR3 reads TGCAGTGCTACTCCCGCGGAGCAGTACTTC.

V and J are TRBV6-1 and TRBJ1-2; D is unresolved. V was trimmed by 4 bases and J by 7 bases, leaving 13 bases between them. Germline V lookup: CDR1 MNHNS, CDR2 SASEGT. CDR3 length: 13 residues. The CDR3 region is CASSGRRAGGYTF. The CDR3 bases are TGTGCCAGCAGTGGTCGCCGGGCTGGTGGCTACACCTTC.

This sequence joins TRBV7-9 and TRBJ2-1; 8 nucleotides match TRBD1. CDR1 and CDR2 from the germline V gene are SEHNR and FQNEAQ (reference sequence). The CDR3 runs 14 residues. V trimming: 5 bases; J trimming: 8 bases; junction bases outside the gene matches: 8. The CDR3 sequence is CASSPRTGIDEQFF. As DNA, the CDR3 is TGTGCCAGCAGCCCCCGGACAGGGATCGATGAGCAGTTCTTC.

The chain has TRBV7-9 and TRBJ2-5, with 11 nucleotides matching TRBD2. From germline, CDR1 is SEHNR and CDR2 FQNEAQ (reference sequence). V shed 5 bases and J 5 bases; nucleotides not matched to a gene: 13. The CDR3 runs 17 residues. DNA of the CDR3: TGTGCCAGCAGCCCAGGACTAGCGGGCCTACTGAGGGAGACCCAGTACTTC. Its protein is CASSPGLAGLLRETQYF.

V and J are TRBV25-1 and TRBJ1-2; no definite D call. V was clipped by 4 bases and J by 7 bases, with 7 bases between them. This CDR3 spans 11 amino acids. Germline CDR1 is MGHDK and CDR2 is SYGVNS. This CDR3 reads CASSAVSGYTF. CDR3 nucleotide sequence: TGTGCCAGCAGTGCCGTCTCTGGCTACACCTTC.

This clonotype was found a few times. The chain is built from TRBV29-1 and TRBJ2-7, with D possibly matching TRBD1 (6 bases). This CDR3 has 16 residues. CDR1 is SQVTM, CDR2 ANQGSEA, per germline. Trimming removed 6 bases at V and 0 bases at J, with 21 bases between. The CDR3: CSVSLQYRALSYEQYF. The CDR3 nucleotides are TGCAGCGTCTCCCTTCAATACAGGGCGCTCTCCTACGAGCAGTACTTC.